These T cell receptor beta chains were read from a single sample in a study of shared clonotypes between healthy human individuals. The protocol was immunoSEQ multiplex PCR, while the TCRdb copy is restricted to in-frame clones and leaves out a portion. This table holds some 2,000,000 clones, 95% found once. Sequences were obtained from naive CD4+ T cells sorted from blood. The receptors were sampled from a young man in good health. Each CDR3 is given with its conserved first and last residue. Fields, in order: CDR3 protein, CDR3 DNA, J gene, V gene, D gene, clone size. A D gene is named only where the DNA matches it firmly. Part of the rows lack a size; the others show once, few, many or a class for expanded clones.

CDR3aa: CATHLVAGKVATQYF
CDR3nt: TGTGCCACCCACTTGGTGGCAGGGAAGGTAGCGACCCAGTACTTC
j_gene: TRBJ2-5
v_gene: TRBV15
d_gene: NA
abundance: NA

CDR3aa: CASSLRAANTGELFF
CDR3nt: TGTGCCAGCAGCTTAAGGGCGGCGAACACCGGGGAGCTGTTTTTT
j_gene: TRBJ2-2
v_gene: TRBV7-2
d_gene: NA
abundance: once

CDR3aa: CASSLGELVGPGELFF
CDR3nt: TGTGCCAGCAGCCTAGGAGAATTGGTGGGACCCGGGGAGCTGTTTTTT
j_gene: TRBJ2-2
v_gene: TRBV5-4
d_gene: NA
abundance: NA

CDR3aa: CASGPSGQKNSPLHF
CDR3nt: TGTGCCAGCGGACCCTCGGGACAGAAGAATTCACCCCTCCACTTT
j_gene: TRBJ1-6
v_gene: TRBV27
d_gene: TRBD1
abundance: NA

CDR3aa: CASSLGAVQNSYEQYF
CDR3nt: TGTGCCAGCAGCCTAGGGGCAGTCCAGAACTCCTACGAGCAGTACTTC
j_gene: TRBJ2-7
v_gene: TRBV7-2
d_gene: NA
abundance: NA

CDR3aa: CASSLLIDRDRDAFF
CDR3nt: TGTGCCAGCAGCTTATTAATAGACCGGGACAGGGACGCTTTCTTT
j_gene: TRBJ1-1
v_gene: TRBV7-9
d_gene: TRBD1
abundance: NA

CDR3aa: CAIRGGTSETAEQYF
CDR3nt: TGTGCCATCAGAGGGGGGACTAGCGAAACGGCCGAGCAGTACTTC
j_gene: TRBJ2-7
v_gene: TRBV10-3
d_gene: TRBD2
abundance: NA

CDR3aa: CAITRVLQETQYF
CDR3nt: TGTGCCATAACTCGGGTATTGCAAGAGACCCAGTACTTC
j_gene: TRBJ2-5
v_gene: TRBV30
d_gene: NA
abundance: NA

CDR3aa: CSASFRGEQYF
CDR3nt: TGCAGTGCTAGTTTCCGGGGCGAGCAGTACTTC
j_gene: TRBJ2-7
v_gene: TRBV20-1
d_gene: NA
abundance: NA

CDR3aa: CASSRGLAGVLDTQYF
CDR3nt: TGTGCCAGCAGCCGGGGACTAGCGGGAGTTCTTGATACGCAGTATTTT
j_gene: TRBJ2-3
v_gene: TRBV13
d_gene: TRBD2
abundance: NA

CDR3aa: CASSLGLVQETQYF
CDR3nt: TGTGCCAGCAGCCTAGGACTAGTGCAAGAGACCCAGTACTTC
j_gene: TRBJ2-5
v_gene: TRBV7-9
d_gene: TRBD2
abundance: NA

CDR3aa: CASKRSSYEQYF
CDR3nt: TGTGCCAGCAAGAGAAGCTCCTACGAGCAGTACTTC
j_gene: TRBJ2-7
v_gene: TRBV6-1
d_gene: NA
abundance: NA

CDR3aa: CASSSESTGAVLTF
CDR3nt: TGCGCCAGCAGCTCCGAATCTACAGGGGCCGTCCTGACTTTC
j_gene: TRBJ2-6
v_gene: TRBV5-1
d_gene: TRBD1
abundance: NA

CDR3aa: CASSLALTFTYEQYF
CDR3nt: TGTGCCAGCAGCTTGGCATTAACCTTCACCTACGAGCAGTACTTC
j_gene: TRBJ2-7
v_gene: TRBV5-4
d_gene: NA
abundance: NA

CDR3aa: CASSDTSGRTDTQYF
CDR3nt: TGTGCCAGCAGTGATACTAGCGGGAGAACAGATACGCAGTATTTT
j_gene: TRBJ2-3
v_gene: TRBV2
d_gene: TRBD2
abundance: once

CDR3aa: CASSVGSPTSGNTIYF
CDR3nt: TGTGCCAGCAGCGTCGGGAGCCCAACCTCTGGAAACACCATATATTTT
j_gene: TRBJ1-3
v_gene: TRBV9
d_gene: NA
abundance: few

CDR3aa: CASKTLDRAGDTQYF
CDR3nt: TGTGCCAGCAAGACCTTGGACAGGGCAGGGGATACGCAGTATTTT
j_gene: TRBJ2-3
v_gene: TRBV2
d_gene: TRBD1
abundance: NA

CDR3aa: CASSLRPGTSGYNEQFF
CDR3nt: TGCGCCAGCAGCCTAAGACCCGGGACTAGCGGTTACAATGAGCAGTTCTTC
j_gene: TRBJ2-1
v_gene: TRBV4-3
d_gene: TRBD2
abundance: NA

CDR3aa: CASSFQTSGPSYEQYF
CDR3nt: TGTGCCAGCAGCTTCCAGACTAGCGGACCCTCCTACGAGCAGTACTTC
j_gene: TRBJ2-7
v_gene: TRBV21-1
d_gene: NA
abundance: once

CDR3aa: CASSEQAGEKLFF
CDR3nt: TGTGCCAGCAGTGAGCAGGCCGGGGAAAAACTGTTTTTT
j_gene: TRBJ1-4
v_gene: TRBV6-4
d_gene: NA
abundance: NA

CDR3aa: CASSLEQGATRHSYEQYF
CDR3nt: TGTGCCAGCAGCTTGGAACAGGGGGCGACGAGGCACTCCTACGAGCAGTACTTC
j_gene: TRBJ2-7
v_gene: TRBV5-8
d_gene: TRBD1
abundance: NA

CDR3aa: CASSDPSGRAYNEQFF
CDR3nt: TGTGCCAGCAGTGACCCATCAGGCAGAGCCTACAATGAGCAGTTCTTC
j_gene: TRBJ2-1
v_gene: TRBV2
d_gene: NA
abundance: NA

CDR3aa: CASSWSDIPGANVLTF
CDR3nt: TGCGCCAGCAGCTGGAGCGACATACCGGGGGCCAACGTCCTGACTTTC
j_gene: TRBJ2-6
v_gene: TRBV5-1
d_gene: NA
abundance: NA

CDR3aa: CASSLWGVGSPLHF
CDR3nt: TGTGCCAGCAGTTTATGGGGTGTCGGGTCACCCCTCCACTTT
j_gene: TRBJ1-6
v_gene: TRBV27
d_gene: NA
abundance: NA

CDR3aa: CASSSAPAYEQYF
CDR3nt: TGTGCCAGCAGTTCGGCCCCCGCATACGAGCAGTACTTC
j_gene: TRBJ2-7
v_gene: TRBV28
d_gene: NA
abundance: NA

CDR3aa: CAWSVPGLGTQYF
CDR3nt: TGTGCCTGGAGTGTACCTGGGCTGGGGACCCAGTACTTC
j_gene: TRBJ2-5
v_gene: TRBV30
d_gene: NA
abundance: NA

CDR3aa: CAWSFGPGSPLHF
CDR3nt: TGTGCCTGGAGCTTCGGACCCGGATCACCCCTCCACTTT
j_gene: TRBJ1-6
v_gene: TRBV30
d_gene: NA
abundance: many

CDR3aa: CASSVTSGRVGGELFF
CDR3nt: TGTGCCAGCAGCGTTACTAGCGGGAGGGTCGGCGGGGAGCTGTTTTTT
j_gene: TRBJ2-2
v_gene: TRBV2
d_gene: TRBD2
abundance: NA

CDR3aa: CASSVEETGNTIYF
CDR3nt: TGTGCCAGCAGTGTTGAGGAAACTGGAAACACCATATATTTT
j_gene: TRBJ1-3
v_gene: TRBV6-1
d_gene: NA
abundance: NA

CDR3aa: CASSAGTDYGYTF
CDR3nt: TGCGCCAGCAGCGCAGGGACAGACTATGGCTACACCTTC
j_gene: TRBJ1-2
v_gene: TRBV10-1
d_gene: TRBD1
abundance: NA

CDR3aa: CASSSYGQDNYGYTF
CDR3nt: TGTGCCAGCAGTTCCTATGGACAGGATAACTATGGCTACACCTTC
j_gene: TRBJ1-2
v_gene: TRBV6-5
d_gene: TRBD1
abundance: NA

CDR3aa: CAWRGARRSYGYTF
CDR3nt: TGTGCCTGGAGAGGCGCCCGACGGTCCTATGGCTACACCTTC
j_gene: TRBJ1-2
v_gene: TRBV30
d_gene: NA
abundance: NA

CDR3aa: CSVTRSTDTQYF
CDR3nt: TGCAGCGTTACTCGTAGCACAGATACGCAGTATTTT
j_gene: TRBJ2-3
v_gene: TRBV29-1
d_gene: NA
abundance: NA

CDR3aa: CASSVDSDSGANVLTF
CDR3nt: TGTGCCAGCAGCGTGGACAGTGACTCTGGGGCCAACGTCCTGACTTTC
j_gene: TRBJ2-6
v_gene: TRBV9
d_gene: NA
abundance: NA

CDR3aa: CASSLRQGASEQFF
CDR3nt: TGCGCCAGCAGCTTGCGACAGGGGGCCTCTGAGCAGTTCTTC
j_gene: TRBJ2-1
v_gene: TRBV5-1
d_gene: TRBD1
abundance: NA

CDR3aa: CASIQTTNTGELFF
CDR3nt: TGTGCCAGCATCCAAACAACGAACACCGGGGAGCTGTTTTTT
j_gene: TRBJ2-2
v_gene: TRBV7-9
d_gene: NA
abundance: NA

CDR3aa: CASNKDRGMPYGYTF
CDR3nt: TGTGCCAGCAATAAAGACAGGGGGATGCCCTATGGCTACACCTTC
j_gene: TRBJ1-2
v_gene: TRBV6-5
d_gene: TRBD1
abundance: once

CDR3aa: CASSLGDRNGYTF
CDR3nt: TGCGCCAGCAGCCTGGGAGATCGGAATGGCTACACCTTC
j_gene: TRBJ1-2
v_gene: TRBV5-1
d_gene: NA
abundance: NA

CDR3aa: CASSFSAGSLYEQYF
CDR3nt: TGCGCCAGCAGCTTTTCGGCAGGGTCCCTCTACGAGCAGTACTTC
j_gene: TRBJ2-7
v_gene: TRBV5-1
d_gene: NA
abundance: NA

CDR3aa: CASSLFRELFF
CDR3nt: TGTGCCAGCAGCTTGTTCAGGGAGCTGTTTTTT
j_gene: TRBJ2-2
v_gene: TRBV7-2
d_gene: NA
abundance: NA

CDR3aa: CASGEAGSSYNEQFF
CDR3nt: TGTGCCAGTGGCGAGGCGGGAAGCTCCTACAATGAGCAGTTCTTC
j_gene: TRBJ2-1
v_gene: TRBV19
d_gene: NA
abundance: NA

CDR3aa: CASSSEGWAEAFF
CDR3nt: TGTGCCAGCAGCTCCGAGGGATGGGCTGAAGCTTTCTTT
j_gene: TRBJ1-1
v_gene: TRBV7-2
d_gene: NA
abundance: NA

CDR3aa: CASRLAGGPHNEQFF
CDR3nt: TGTGCCAGCAGATTAGCGGGGGGGCCCCACAATGAGCAGTTCTTC
j_gene: TRBJ2-1
v_gene: TRBV6-5
d_gene: TRBD2
abundance: NA

CDR3aa: CASSQTTRTGSSGNTIYF
CDR3nt: TGTGCCAGCAGCCAGACTACCAGGACAGGCTCCTCTGGAAACACCATATATTTT
j_gene: TRBJ1-3
v_gene: TRBV5-4
d_gene: TRBD1
abundance: NA

CDR3aa: CASSPTPSRQGDQPQHF
CDR3nt: TGTGCCAGCAGCCCCACTCCCTCAAGACAGGGCGATCAGCCCCAGCATTTT
j_gene: TRBJ1-5
v_gene: TRBV7-9
d_gene: TRBD1
abundance: NA

CDR3aa: CASSLARQGTSEQYF
CDR3nt: TGTGCCAGCAGCTTAGCGAGACAGGGGACGAGCGAGCAGTACTTC
j_gene: TRBJ2-7
v_gene: TRBV7-9
d_gene: TRBD1
abundance: NA

CDR3aa: CASRGDGSQPQHF
CDR3nt: TGTGCCAGCAGGGGGGACGGGAGTCAGCCCCAGCATTTT
j_gene: TRBJ1-5
v_gene: TRBV2
d_gene: NA
abundance: NA

CDR3aa: CASSIQGGNQPQHF
CDR3nt: TGTGCCAGCAGCATACAGGGGGGCAATCAGCCCCAGCATTTT
j_gene: TRBJ1-5
v_gene: TRBV5-5
d_gene: TRBD1
abundance: NA

CDR3aa: CASKLGGTGEKLFF
CDR3nt: TGTGCCAGCAAGCTAGGGGGGACAGGTGAAAAACTGTTTTTT
j_gene: TRBJ1-4
v_gene: TRBV6-5
d_gene: TRBD1
abundance: NA

CDR3aa: CASRDRPLSYNEQFF
CDR3nt: TGTGCCAGCAGGGACAGGCCTCTTTCCTACAATGAGCAGTTCTTC
j_gene: TRBJ2-1
v_gene: TRBV2
d_gene: TRBD1
abundance: NA

CDR3aa: CASSARTAQETQYF
CDR3nt: TGTGCCAGCAGTGCTAGGACAGCCCAAGAGACCCAGTACTTC
j_gene: TRBJ2-5
v_gene: TRBV25-1
d_gene: NA
abundance: NA

CDR3aa: CASSLYGTGEGYGYTF
CDR3nt: TGTGCCAGCAGCCTGTATGGGACAGGGGAGGGCTATGGCTACACCTTC
j_gene: TRBJ1-2
v_gene: TRBV7-2
d_gene: TRBD1
abundance: NA

CDR3aa: CASSDRGGEVNEQFF
CDR3nt: TGTGCCAGCTCAGACCGGGGGGGCGAGGTGAATGAGCAGTTCTTC
j_gene: TRBJ2-1
v_gene: TRBV18
d_gene: TRBD2
abundance: NA

CDR3aa: CASSLGAPATQETQYF
CDR3nt: TGTGCCAGCAGCTTAGGGGCCCCCGCAACCCAAGAGACCCAGTACTTC
j_gene: TRBJ2-5
v_gene: TRBV11-2
d_gene: NA
abundance: NA